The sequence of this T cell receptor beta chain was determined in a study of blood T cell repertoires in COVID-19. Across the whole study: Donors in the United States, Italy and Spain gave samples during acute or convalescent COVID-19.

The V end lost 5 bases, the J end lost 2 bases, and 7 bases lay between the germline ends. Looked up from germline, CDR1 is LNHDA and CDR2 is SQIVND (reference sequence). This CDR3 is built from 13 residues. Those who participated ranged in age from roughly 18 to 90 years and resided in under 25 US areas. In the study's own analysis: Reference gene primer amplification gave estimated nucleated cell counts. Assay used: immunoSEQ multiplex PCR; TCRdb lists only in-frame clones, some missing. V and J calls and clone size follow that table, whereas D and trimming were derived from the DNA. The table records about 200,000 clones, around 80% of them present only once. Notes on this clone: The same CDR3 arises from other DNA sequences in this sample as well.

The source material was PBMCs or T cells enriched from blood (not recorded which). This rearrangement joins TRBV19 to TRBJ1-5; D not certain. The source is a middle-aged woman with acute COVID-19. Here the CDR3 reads CASSGTGNQPQHF. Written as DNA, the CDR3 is TGTGCCAGTAGTGGAACAGGCAATCAGCCCCAGCATTTT.